These T cell receptor beta chains were read from a single sample in a study of shared clonotypes between healthy human individuals. Here immunoSEQ multiplex PCR was the method, and the copy in TCRdb shows in-frame clones only, minus some. The sample includes around 2.5 million clones, 93% of them seen just once. The sample consisted of naive CD4+ T cells from PBMCs. The receptors were sampled from a young man in good health. Some clones in this sample may be carry-over from other donors' samples. Each CDR3 is given with its conserved first and last residue. The D gene is left open where the match is weak. Clone size is given for some rows only: seen once, a few or many times, or a class if the clone is expanded.

d_gene: TRBD1
abundance: NA
j_gene: TRBJ2-3
v_gene: TRBV6-1
CDR3nt: TGTGCCAGCAGATCGGGACAGGTGAACACAGATACGCAGTATTTT
CDR3aa: CASRSGQVNTDTQYF

d_gene: NA
abundance: NA
j_gene: TRBJ2-7
v_gene: TRBV7-9
CDR3nt: TGTGCCAGCAGCAGAAGACTCGACAGCTACGAGCAGTACTTC
CDR3aa: CASSRRLDSYEQYF

d_gene: NA
abundance: NA
j_gene: TRBJ1-4
v_gene: TRBV10-3
CDR3nt: TGTGCCATCAGTGAGTCGAGGACGGCTTCATCGGGGAAACTGTTTTTT
CDR3aa: CAISESRTASSGKLFF

d_gene: NA
abundance: NA
j_gene: TRBJ2-7
v_gene: TRBV15
CDR3nt: TGTGCCACCAGCAGAGTGGGAGAGGGCGAGCAGTACTTC
CDR3aa: CATSRVGEGEQYF

d_gene: TRBD2
abundance: NA
j_gene: TRBJ2-1
v_gene: TRBV11-3
CDR3nt: TGTGCCAGCAGCTTAGGAGGACTAGCGGGAGACGAGCAGTTCTTC
CDR3aa: CASSLGGLAGDEQFF

d_gene: NA
abundance: few
j_gene: TRBJ1-1
v_gene: TRBV5-1
CDR3nt: TGCGCCAGCAGCTTCGTATTCTGGACAGCCGAAGCTTTCTTT
CDR3aa: CASSFVFWTAEAFF

d_gene: TRBD2
abundance: NA
j_gene: TRBJ2-3
v_gene: TRBV5-1
CDR3nt: TGCGCCAGCAGCTTGGCACTAGCGGGTTCAGCGCAGTATTTT
CDR3aa: CASSLALAGSAQYF

d_gene: NA
abundance: NA
j_gene: TRBJ1-5
v_gene: TRBV11-2
CDR3nt: TGTGCCAGCAGCTTGAACCCACTTAATCAGCCCCAGCATTTT
CDR3aa: CASSLNPLNQPQHF

d_gene: NA
abundance: NA
j_gene: TRBJ1-1
v_gene: TRBV5-1
CDR3nt: TGCGCCAGCAGATTTGACTTGAACACTGAAGCTTTCTTT
CDR3aa: CASRFDLNTEAFF

d_gene: TRBD2
abundance: NA
j_gene: TRBJ2-7
v_gene: TRBV10-1
CDR3nt: TGCGCCAGGACGGGACTAGCGGGTGACTCCTACGAGCAGTACTTC
CDR3aa: CARTGLAGDSYEQYF

d_gene: TRBD1
abundance: NA
j_gene: TRBJ1-5
v_gene: TRBV28
CDR3nt: TGTGCCATCCGGGACAGGGGGCTTAGGAATAGCAATCAGCCCCAGCATTTT
CDR3aa: CAIRDRGLRNSNQPQHF

d_gene: TRBD1
abundance: NA
j_gene: TRBJ1-2
v_gene: TRBV7-3
CDR3nt: TGTGCCAGCAGCTTAAGAGTACGGACAGGGACCTCTAACTATGGCTACACCTTC
CDR3aa: CASSLRVRTGTSNYGYTF

d_gene: NA
abundance: NA
j_gene: TRBJ2-5
v_gene: TRBV5-1
CDR3nt: TGCGCCAGCAGCTCTGGACCCCAAGAGACCCAGTACTTC
CDR3aa: CASSSGPQETQYF

d_gene: NA
abundance: once
j_gene: TRBJ2-5
v_gene: TRBV5-1
CDR3nt: TGCGCCAGCAGCTTGGAAGGGGCAGGGGAGACCCAGTACTTC
CDR3aa: CASSLEGAGETQYF

d_gene: TRBD2
abundance: NA
j_gene: TRBJ2-2
v_gene: TRBV5-6
CDR3nt: TGTGCCAGCAGCTTGCCGGGGCGAGGCGGGAGAGACACCGGGGAGCTGTTTTTT
CDR3aa: CASSLPGRGGRDTGELFF

d_gene: TRBD2
abundance: once
j_gene: TRBJ2-7
v_gene: TRBV14
CDR3nt: TGTGCCAGCGCCGGCGCGACTAGCGGTTACGAGCAGTACTTC
CDR3aa: CASAGATSGYEQYF

d_gene: NA
abundance: NA
j_gene: TRBJ2-2
v_gene: TRBV10-3
CDR3nt: TGTGCCATCAGTGAGGAGGGCAGGAGGAACACCGGGGAGCTGTTTTTT
CDR3aa: CAISEEGRRNTGELFF

d_gene: TRBD1
abundance: NA
j_gene: TRBJ1-2
v_gene: TRBV6-4
CDR3nt: TGTGCCAGCAGTGCGACAGGGTTGTGGGGCTACACCTTC
CDR3aa: CASSATGLWGYTF

d_gene: NA
abundance: NA
j_gene: TRBJ2-1
v_gene: TRBV14
CDR3nt: TGTGCCAGTAGCGGCCGGAGGGGGGTTGAGCAGTTCTTC
CDR3aa: CASSGRRGVEQFF

d_gene: TRBD2
abundance: NA
j_gene: TRBJ2-7
v_gene: TRBV5-1
CDR3nt: TGCGCCAGCAGCCCCGGGACTAGCGGGAGGGCCACCTACGAGCAGTACTTC
CDR3aa: CASSPGTSGRATYEQYF

d_gene: NA
abundance: NA
j_gene: TRBJ2-3
v_gene: TRBV11-2
CDR3nt: TGTGCCAGCAGCCCACGGGATACGCAGTATTTT
CDR3aa: CASSPRDTQYF

d_gene: TRBD1
abundance: NA
j_gene: TRBJ2-1
v_gene: TRBV7-2
CDR3nt: TGTGCCAGCAGCTTCGGGACAGCTGAGCAGTTCTTC
CDR3aa: CASSFGTAEQFF

d_gene: TRBD1
abundance: NA
j_gene: TRBJ1-5
v_gene: TRBV30
CDR3nt: TGTGCCTGGAGCCCTAACACAGGGGGGAATCAGCCCCAGCATTTT
CDR3aa: CAWSPNTGGNQPQHF

d_gene: TRBD2
abundance: NA
j_gene: TRBJ2-3
v_gene: TRBV19
CDR3nt: TGTGCCAGTGGACGGCTAGCGGGGGTAGCGACAGATACGCAGTATTTT
CDR3aa: CASGRLAGVATDTQYF

d_gene: NA
abundance: NA
j_gene: TRBJ2-1
v_gene: TRBV9
CDR3nt: TGTGCCAGCAGCGTAGGCGCAGGGAGATCCTACAATGAGCAGTTCTTC
CDR3aa: CASSVGAGRSYNEQFF

d_gene: TRBD2
abundance: NA
j_gene: TRBJ2-1
v_gene: TRBV27
CDR3nt: TGTGCCAGCAATCCCCAATCCGGGACTACTCAGTTCTTC
CDR3aa: CASNPQSGTTQFF

d_gene: TRBD1
abundance: NA
j_gene: TRBJ1-1
v_gene: TRBV29-1
CDR3nt: TGCAGCGCCGACAGGGGGCAGCTCACTGAAGCTTTCTTT
CDR3aa: CSADRGQLTEAFF

d_gene: NA
abundance: NA
j_gene: TRBJ1-3
v_gene: TRBV28
CDR3nt: TGTATCAGCTCCCAGGGCGGAAGCTCTGGAAACACCATATATTTT
CDR3aa: CISSQGGSSGNTIYF

d_gene: NA
abundance: few
j_gene: TRBJ1-5
v_gene: TRBV9
CDR3nt: TGTGCCAGCAGCGGGGGTATTGGGAGCAATCAGCCCCAGCATTTT
CDR3aa: CASSGGIGSNQPQHF

d_gene: NA
abundance: NA
j_gene: TRBJ2-1
v_gene: TRBV6-5
CDR3nt: TGTGCCAGCAGTTACTCACCGGGTCGGAATGAGCAGTTCTTC
CDR3aa: CASSYSPGRNEQFF

d_gene: NA
abundance: NA
j_gene: TRBJ2-5
v_gene: TRBV6-1
CDR3nt: TGTGCCAGCAGTGACCTGGGGGGGCGTGAGACCCAGTACTTC
CDR3aa: CASSDLGGRETQYF

d_gene: NA
abundance: NA
j_gene: TRBJ2-1
v_gene: TRBV2
CDR3nt: TGTGCCAGCAGTGAAGAGGGCAGGGGCCATGAGCAGTTCTTC
CDR3aa: CASSEEGRGHEQFF

d_gene: NA
abundance: NA
j_gene: TRBJ2-1
v_gene: TRBV11-2
CDR3nt: TGTGCCAGCAGCTTAGCTTTTTCCTCCTACAATGAGCAGTTCTTC
CDR3aa: CASSLAFSSYNEQFF